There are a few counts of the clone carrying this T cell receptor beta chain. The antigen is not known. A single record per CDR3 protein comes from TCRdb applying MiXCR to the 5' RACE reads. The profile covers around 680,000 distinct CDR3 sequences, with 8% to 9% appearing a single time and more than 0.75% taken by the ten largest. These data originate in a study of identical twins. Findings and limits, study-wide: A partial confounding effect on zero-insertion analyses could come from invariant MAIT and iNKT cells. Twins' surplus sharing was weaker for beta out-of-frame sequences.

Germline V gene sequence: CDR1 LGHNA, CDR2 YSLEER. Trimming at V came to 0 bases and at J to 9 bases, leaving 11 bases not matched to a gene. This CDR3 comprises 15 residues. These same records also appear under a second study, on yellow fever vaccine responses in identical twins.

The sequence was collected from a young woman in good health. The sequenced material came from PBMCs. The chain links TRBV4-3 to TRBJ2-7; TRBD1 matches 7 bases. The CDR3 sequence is CASSQDRGQDSGQYF. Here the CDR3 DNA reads TGCGCCAGCAGCCAAGATCGTGGACAGGACTCAGGGCAGTACTTC.